One sample yielded the 18 T cell receptor beta chains listed below, sequenced in a study of blood T cell repertoires in COVID-19. Profiled with immunoSEQ multiplex PCR; TCRdb holds only in-frame clones, not every one. The sample lists 260,000 or so clones, 88% occurring once. Specimen: PBMCs or T cells enriched from blood (not recorded which). The receptors were gathered from a woman aged 40 to 55 with acute COVID-19.

J is TRBJ1-4 and V is TRBV9; maybe TRBD1 (6 bases). V shed 3 bases and J shed 1 base, with 7 bases lying between them. Germline CDR1 is SGDLS and CDR2 is YYNGEE. CDR3 length: 14 residues. The chain's CDR3 is CASSATGTNEKLFF. The CDR3 DNA is TGTGCCAGCAGCGCGACAGGAACTAATGAAAAACTGTTTTTT.

The gene calls are TRBV19 and TRBJ2-1; 7 positions agree with TRBD2. This CDR3 has 15 amino acids. Per the germline V gene, CDR1 is LNHDA and CDR2 is SQIVND (reference sequence). The ends lost 5 bases at V and 9 bases at J; junction bases unmatched: 13. CDR3 nucleotides: TGTGCCAGTAGTGCAACTAGCTACAGCGGGATTGAGCAGTTCTTC. This translates into CASSATSYSGIEQFF. The full variable domain, its missing parts supplied by reference TRBV19 and TRBJ2-1, is DGGITQSPKYLFRKEGQNVTLSCEQNLNHDAMYWYRQDPGQGLRLIYYSQIVNDFQKGDIAEGYSVSREKKESFPLTVTSAQKNPTAFYLCASSATSYSGIEQFFGPGTRLTVL.

The chain combines TRBV7-2 with TRBJ2-7; the match to TRBD2 covers 7 bases. Germline CDR1 and CDR2: SGHTA and FQGNSA. The CDR3 has 14 amino acids. V gave up 0 bases and J gave up 6 bases; unmatched junction bases: 5. The CDR3 spells CASSLAGGPSEQYV. In DNA, the CDR3 is TGTGCCAGCAGCTTAGCGGGAGGGCCCTCCGAGCAGTACGTC.

V usage is TRBV7-6 and J usage is TRBJ2-1; 10 positions agree with TRBD2. Per germline, CDR1 SGHVS and CDR2 FNYEAQ. This CDR3 is 15 amino acids long. The V and J ends lost 5 bases and 2 bases, in that order; junction bases with no gene match: 3. In DNA form, the CDR3 reads TGTGCCAGCAGCCTTGGACTAGCGGCCTACAATGAGCAGTTCTTC. Translation gives CASSLGLAAYNEQFF.

The CDR3 is CASSKTGMNTEAFF. Here the CDR3 DNA reads TGTGCCAGTAGTAAGACAGGGATGAACACTGAAGCTTTCTTT. The genes are TRBV19 and TRBJ1-1, with 7 bases fitting TRBD1. V shed 4 bases, J shed 0 bases, and the junction held 2 bases outside the gene matches. The CDR3 consists of 14 residues. Germline CDR1 LNHDA, CDR2 SQIVND (reference sequence).

This clone was seen a single time. The chain links TRBV3-1 (or the pseudogene TRBV3-2) to TRBJ1-1; no definite D call. Germline CDR1 reads LGHDT; CDR2 reads YNNKEL (reference sequence). Deletions cut 5 bases from V and 0 bases from J, with 10 bases between. The CDR3 runs to 14 residues. CDR3 sequence reads: CASSALTVNTEAFF. The CDR3 DNA reads as TGTGCCAGCAGCGCCCTAACAGTGAACACTGAAGCTTTCTTT.

The chain employs TRBV25-1 and TRBJ1-5; no reliable D call. The CDR3 covers 15 residues. Trimming left V 4 bases short and J 3 bases short, with 13 bases between. CDR1 is MGHDK, CDR2 SYGVNS, per germline. CDR3 residues: CASSAGVGLNQPQHF. The CDR3 DNA is TGTGCCAGCAGTGCCGGGGTAGGCCTCAATCAGCCCCAGCATTTT.

The J gene is TRBJ2-1, the V gene TRBV6-2 or TRBV6-3; no clear D gene. The V and J ends lost 5 bases and 4 bases respectively, with 3 bases between them. This CDR3 is 11 amino acids long. Germline V gene data show CDR1 as MNHEY and CDR2 as SVGEGT. The CDR3 loop is CASSLYNEQFF. DNA of the CDR3: TGTGCCAGCAGTCTTTACAATGAGCAGTTCTTC.

V gene TRBV6-6 combines with J gene TRBJ1-5; no definite D call. V was pared by 5 bases and J by 1 base, with 18 bases between. The length of the CDR3 is 17 residues. CDR1 and CDR2 from the germline V gene are MNHNY and SVGAGI (reference sequence). The CDR3: CASSGSITIPSNQPQHF. As DNA, the CDR3 is TGTGCCAGCAGTGGATCGATAACAATTCCAAGCAATCAGCCCCAGCATTTT.

The CDR3 DNA reads as TGCGCCAGCGGAAGCGGGAGCCCCCCCGGGGAGCTGTTTTTT. It codes for CASGSGSPPGELFF. The V gene is TRBV5-1, the J gene TRBJ2-2; 8 positions match TRBD2. The CDR3 is 14 residues long. V was clipped by 7 bases and J by 6 bases; unmatched bases: 8. Per the germline V gene, CDR1 is SGHRS and CDR2 is YFSETQ.

This clone was recorded many times. The rearrangement links TRBV2 to TRBJ2-3, with unresolved D. The CDR3 contains 12 residues. Trimming stripped 6 bases from V and 4 bases from J, with 8 bases between. CDR1 SNHLY and CDR2 FYNNEI come from the germline V gene. The CDR3 DNA reads as TGTGCCAGCAGCATGGAGTCAGATACGCAGTATTTT. Its protein product is CASSMESDTQYF.

CDR3 residues: CASSGRGRDNEQFF. As DNA, the CDR3 is TGTGCCAGCAGTGGTAGGGGGCGAGACAATGAGCAGTTCTTC. The chain couples TRBV3-1 (or the pseudogene TRBV3-2) to TRBJ2-1; 7 positions match TRBD1. Looked up from germline, CDR1 is LGHDT and CDR2 is YNNKEL (reference sequence). With V trimmed by 6 bases and J by 5 bases, 7 bases remained unmatched. CDR3 length: 14 residues.

This clone appeared a single time. The chain recombines TRBV10-3 with TRBJ2-1, with 12 positions matching TRBD2. J gave up 6 bases and V 6 bases, and 3 bases lay outside the gene matches. This CDR3 comprises 14 residues. Per germline, CDR1 ENHRY and CDR2 SYGVKD. CDR3 region: CAIRTSGRGNEQFF. CDR3 in DNA: TGTGCCATCAGGACTAGCGGGAGAGGCAATGAGCAGTTCTTC.

This rearrangement joins TRBV7-2 to TRBJ1-6; no definite D call. CDR1 is SGHTA, CDR2 FQGNSA, per germline. CDR3 length equals 16 residues. V lost 4 bases to trimming and J lost 0 bases, with 10 bases between them. In nucleotides, the CDR3 is TGTGCCAGCAGCTCCGACGGGATCTCCTATAATTCACCCCTCCACTTT. Protein product: CASSSDGISYNSPLHF.

The rearrangement links TRBV28 to TRBJ1-5; D unresolved. Germline V gives CDR1 MDHEN, CDR2 SYDVKM. The CDR3 runs to 12 residues. V lost 7 bases and J 5 bases, leaving 9 bases between the germline ends. The CDR3 sequence is CASTQADQPQHF. The CDR3 DNA reads TGTGCCAGCACCCAGGCCGATCAGCCCCAGCATTTT.

V usage is TRBV3-1 (or the pseudogene TRBV3-2) and J usage is TRBJ1-1; 10 bases are a match to TRBD1. Unmatched junction bases numbered 4, after V lost 7 bases and J lost 2 bases. The length of the CDR3 is 14 residues. Germline V gene data show CDR1 as LGHDT and CDR2 as YNNKEL (reference sequence). The CDR3 coding sequence is TGTGCCAGCACCCGACAGGGGGCCAACACTGAAGCTTTCTTT. It codes for CASTRQGANTEAFF.

This chain links TRBV3-1 (or the pseudogene TRBV3-2) with TRBJ1-2; possible D gene TRBD1, 6 bases. With 6 bases removed from V and 6 bases from J, the gap between germline ends came to 20 bases. This CDR3 is built from 15 residues. Germline loops: CDR1 LGHDT, CDR2 YNNKEL (reference sequence). The chain's CDR3 is CASSLGGGAAHGYTF. CDR3 coding DNA: TGTGCCAGCAGTCTTGGGGGGGGCGCAGCCCATGGCTACACCTTC.

V gene TRBV18 combines with J gene TRBJ1-1; weak D call: TRBD1 (5 bases). The V and J ends lost 2 bases and 4 bases respectively, with 11 bases between them. There are 14 residues in the CDR3. The germline V gene has CDR1 KGHSH and CDR2 LQKENI. CDR3 loop: CASSPNSGGTEAFF. The DNA for the CDR3 is TGTGCCAGCTCACCAAACTCCGGGGGCACTGAAGCTTTCTTT.